The rows below give T cell receptor beta chains drawn from one sample of a study of Ad26.COV2.S vaccination and SARS-CoV-2 variants. Libraries were prepared by immunoSEQ multiplex PCR; TCRdb keeps only in-frame clonotypes and omits some of them. This table has about 440,000 clones, 90% appearing once. This sample comprised peripheral blood, obtained in a trial of Ad26.COV2.S vaccine versus placebo. The receptor source for this set is a person between 18 and 65 years old who received the Ad26.COV2.S COVID-19 vaccine or a placebo. Both conserved end residues are part of each CDR3. The D gene is left open where the match is weak. Only some rows state a clone size, as once, few, many or a class for expanded clones.

.,TRBJ2-7,TRBV4-3,.,TGCGCCAGCAGCCAAGGATGGCAGGGCAACTACGAGCAGTACTTC,CASSQGWQGNYEQYF
once,TRBJ2-1,TRBV9,.,TGTGCCAGCAGCGTAGCTACTCCAACTCGTGAGCAGTTCTTC,CASSVATPTREQFF
.,TRBJ2-1,TRBV27,.,TGTGCCACCACCGCCAGGGGAAGGAATGAGCAGTTCTTC,CATTARGRNEQFF
.,TRBJ2-7,TRBV4-1,.,TGCGCCAGCAGCCTAGACAGGCCCTACGAGCAGTACTTC,CASSLDRPYEQYF
.,TRBJ2-2,TRBV10-3,TRBD1,TGTGCCATCAGTGAGGACAGGGGCTCCAACACCGGGGAGCTGTTTTTT,CAISEDRGSNTGELFF
.,TRBJ2-3,TRBV11-3,.,TGTGCCAGCAGCCTGGGCAGGTCCACAGATACGCAGTATTTT,CASSLGRSTDTQYF
.,TRBJ2-7,TRBV5-4,.,TGTGCCAGCAGCTTGGCGGGGTTGGGTGTTAGGGTCTACGAGCAGTACTTC,CASSLAGLGVRVYEQYF
.,TRBJ2-5,TRBV19,.,TGTGCCAGTAGTAGATACAGGGCCCAAGAGACCCAGTACTTC,CASSRYRAQETQYF
.,TRBJ2-1,TRBV6-6,TRBD2,TGTGCCAGCAGTATACAGACTAGCGGGAAGAACAATGAGCAGTTCTTC,CASSIQTSGKNNEQFF
.,TRBJ1-2,TRBV11-2,.,TGTGCCAGCAGCTTAGTTAGGATTAGTGGCTACACCTTC,CASSLVRISGYTF
.,TRBJ2-2,TRBV7-6,TRBD1,TGTGCCAGCAGCTCGCCGGGACAGGGGATGGCCGGGGAGCTGTTTTTT,CASSSPGQGMAGELFF
.,TRBJ1-1,TRBV25-1,.,TGTGCCAGCAGTGCCACAGGGAGGGCTTTCTTT,CASSATGRAFF
.,TRBJ2-7,TRBV5-6,.,TGTGCCAGCAGCTTGAACCGTGTTGAGCAGTACTTC,CASSLNRVEQYF
.,TRBJ2-1,TRBV9,.,TGTGCCAGCAGCGTCGACCCGAGCTCCTACAATGAGCAGTTCTTC,CASSVDPSSYNEQFF
.,TRBJ2-1,TRBV4-1,.,TGCGCCAGCAGCCAAGATCAGGTGTACAATGAGCAGTTCTTC,CASSQDQVYNEQFF
few,TRBJ1-2,TRBV30,.,TGTGCCTGGAGAAGCCAGGGAGGTGACTATGGCTACACCTTC,CAWRSQGGDYGYTF
.,TRBJ2-1,TRBV3-1/TRBV3-2,.,TGTGCCAGCAGCCATTGGCGCAGGGAGTCTGAGCAGTTCTTC,CASSHWRRESEQFF
.,TRBJ2-2,TRBV6-5,.,TGTGCCGGCGCCCCAGGCCCGGGGACCGGGGAGCTGTTTTTT,CAGAPGPGTGELFF
.,TRBJ2-3,TRBV7-2,.,TGTGCCAGCAGCCGCCCCCCCCAGGGGCAGAGAGCAGATACGCAGTATTTT,CASSRPPQGQRADTQYF
.,TRBJ2-2,TRBV11-3,.,TGTGCCAGCAGCTTGCGGGGACCGTCGAACACCGGGGAGCTGTTTTTT,CASSLRGPSNTGELFF
.,TRBJ2-5,TRBV5-4,TRBD2,TGTGCCAGCAGCAACCTAGCGGGAGGGACCCAAGAGACCCAGTACTTC,CASSNLAGGTQETQYF
.,TRBJ2-2,TRBV4-2,.,TGTGCCAGCAGCGAAGAGGGGAAAACCGGGGAGCTGTTTTTT,CASSEEGKTGELFF
.,TRBJ2-7,TRBV27,TRBD2,TGTGCCACGACACCGGGGGGGGGCGTACGCGAGCAGTACTTC,CATTPGGGVREQYF
.,TRBJ2-5,TRBV5-4,TRBD2,TGTGCCAGCAGCTTGGAGGGACTAAAAGAGACCCAGTACTTC,CASSLEGLKETQYF
.,TRBJ2-5,TRBV6-5,.,TGTGCCAGCGGCGGGGGCCGGGTGTCGGGAGAGACCCAGTACTTC,CASGGGRVSGETQYF
once,TRBJ2-4,TRBV3-1/TRBV3-2,.,TGTGCCAGCAGCCTATCCCCGGGGGCCAAAAACATTCAGTACTTC,CASSLSPGAKNIQYF
.,TRBJ1-2,TRBV5-4,.,TGTGCCAGCAGCTTGGAGGGAGATGGCTACACCTTC,CASSLEGDGYTF
once,TRBJ2-5,TRBV4-2,TRBD2,TGTGCCAGCAGCCAAGATGGGGGTAGCGGGATAGAAGAGACCCAGTACTTC,CASSQDGGSGIEETQYF
.,TRBJ1-4,TRBV2,TRBD1,TGTGCCAGCAACAGGGGTCGAGGAACTAATGAAAAACTGTTTTTT,CASNRGRGTNEKLFF
.,TRBJ2-7,TRBV3-1/TRBV3-2,TRBD2,TGTGCCAGCAGCCAAATACTAGCGGGAGGCCCTCTCGGGACCTACGAGCAGTACTTC,CASSQILAGGPLGTYEQYF
.,TRBJ2-7,TRBV9,TRBD2,TGTGCCAGCAGCGTCGGCAGACTAGCGGGAGCCTACGAGCAGTACTTC,CASSVGRLAGAYEQYF
.,TRBJ2-3,TRBV5-1,TRBD2,TGCGCCAGCAGACTGCTAGCGGCCTTCACAGATACGCAGTATTTT,CASRLLAAFTDTQYF
.,TRBJ2-7,TRBV18,.,TGTGCCAGCTCACCACCGTGGCAACCACTACGCCGGCAGTACTTC,CASSPPWQPLRRQYF
.,TRBJ2-7,TRBV5-8,TRBD2,TGTGCCAGCAGCCCGCTGGGACAGACTAGCGGTAGGGGCTACGAGCAGTACTTC,CASSPLGQTSGRGYEQYF
.,TRBJ2-7,TRBV21-1,.,TGTGCCAGCAGCAACCTCAAGACTAGCGGGAGGCCCCCCTACGAGCAGTACTTC,CASSNLKTSGRPPYEQYF